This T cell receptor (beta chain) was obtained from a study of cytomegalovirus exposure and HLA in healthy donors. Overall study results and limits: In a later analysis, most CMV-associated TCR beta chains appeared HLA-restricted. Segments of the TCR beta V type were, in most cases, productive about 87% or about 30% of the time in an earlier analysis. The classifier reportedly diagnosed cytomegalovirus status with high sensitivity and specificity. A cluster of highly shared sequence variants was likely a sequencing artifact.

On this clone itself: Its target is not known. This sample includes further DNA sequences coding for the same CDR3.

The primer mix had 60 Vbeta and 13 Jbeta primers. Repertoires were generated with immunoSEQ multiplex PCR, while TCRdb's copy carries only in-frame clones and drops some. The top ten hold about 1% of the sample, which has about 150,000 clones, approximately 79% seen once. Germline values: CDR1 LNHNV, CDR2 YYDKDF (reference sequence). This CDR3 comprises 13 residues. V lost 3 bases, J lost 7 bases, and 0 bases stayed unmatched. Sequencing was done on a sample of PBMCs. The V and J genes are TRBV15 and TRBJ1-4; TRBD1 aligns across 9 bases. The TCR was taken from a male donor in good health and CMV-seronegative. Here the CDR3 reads CATSRDRGEKLFF. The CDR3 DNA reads TGTGCCACCAGCAGGGACAGGGGTGAAAAACTGTTTTTT. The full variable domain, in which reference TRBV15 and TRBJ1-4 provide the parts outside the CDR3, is DAMVIQNPRYQVTQFGKPVTLSCSQTLNHNVMYWYQQKSSQAPKLLFHYYDKDFNNEADTPDNFQSRRPNTSFCFLDIRSPGLGDTAMYLCATSRDRGEKLFFGSGTQLSVL.